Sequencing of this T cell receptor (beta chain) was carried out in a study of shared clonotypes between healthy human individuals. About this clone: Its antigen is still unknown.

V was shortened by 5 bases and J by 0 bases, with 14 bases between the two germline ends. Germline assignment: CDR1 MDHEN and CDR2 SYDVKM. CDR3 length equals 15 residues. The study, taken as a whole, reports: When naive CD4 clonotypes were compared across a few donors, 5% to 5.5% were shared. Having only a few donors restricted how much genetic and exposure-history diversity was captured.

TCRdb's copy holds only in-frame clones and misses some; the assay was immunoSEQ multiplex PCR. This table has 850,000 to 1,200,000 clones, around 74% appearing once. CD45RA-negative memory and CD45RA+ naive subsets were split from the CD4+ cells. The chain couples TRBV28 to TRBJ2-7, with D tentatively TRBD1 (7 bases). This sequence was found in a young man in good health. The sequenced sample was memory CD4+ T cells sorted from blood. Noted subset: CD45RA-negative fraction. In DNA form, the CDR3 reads TGTGCCAGCAGTGCAGGGGGGACCCCCTCCTACGAGCAGTACTTC. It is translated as CASSAGGTPSYEQYF.